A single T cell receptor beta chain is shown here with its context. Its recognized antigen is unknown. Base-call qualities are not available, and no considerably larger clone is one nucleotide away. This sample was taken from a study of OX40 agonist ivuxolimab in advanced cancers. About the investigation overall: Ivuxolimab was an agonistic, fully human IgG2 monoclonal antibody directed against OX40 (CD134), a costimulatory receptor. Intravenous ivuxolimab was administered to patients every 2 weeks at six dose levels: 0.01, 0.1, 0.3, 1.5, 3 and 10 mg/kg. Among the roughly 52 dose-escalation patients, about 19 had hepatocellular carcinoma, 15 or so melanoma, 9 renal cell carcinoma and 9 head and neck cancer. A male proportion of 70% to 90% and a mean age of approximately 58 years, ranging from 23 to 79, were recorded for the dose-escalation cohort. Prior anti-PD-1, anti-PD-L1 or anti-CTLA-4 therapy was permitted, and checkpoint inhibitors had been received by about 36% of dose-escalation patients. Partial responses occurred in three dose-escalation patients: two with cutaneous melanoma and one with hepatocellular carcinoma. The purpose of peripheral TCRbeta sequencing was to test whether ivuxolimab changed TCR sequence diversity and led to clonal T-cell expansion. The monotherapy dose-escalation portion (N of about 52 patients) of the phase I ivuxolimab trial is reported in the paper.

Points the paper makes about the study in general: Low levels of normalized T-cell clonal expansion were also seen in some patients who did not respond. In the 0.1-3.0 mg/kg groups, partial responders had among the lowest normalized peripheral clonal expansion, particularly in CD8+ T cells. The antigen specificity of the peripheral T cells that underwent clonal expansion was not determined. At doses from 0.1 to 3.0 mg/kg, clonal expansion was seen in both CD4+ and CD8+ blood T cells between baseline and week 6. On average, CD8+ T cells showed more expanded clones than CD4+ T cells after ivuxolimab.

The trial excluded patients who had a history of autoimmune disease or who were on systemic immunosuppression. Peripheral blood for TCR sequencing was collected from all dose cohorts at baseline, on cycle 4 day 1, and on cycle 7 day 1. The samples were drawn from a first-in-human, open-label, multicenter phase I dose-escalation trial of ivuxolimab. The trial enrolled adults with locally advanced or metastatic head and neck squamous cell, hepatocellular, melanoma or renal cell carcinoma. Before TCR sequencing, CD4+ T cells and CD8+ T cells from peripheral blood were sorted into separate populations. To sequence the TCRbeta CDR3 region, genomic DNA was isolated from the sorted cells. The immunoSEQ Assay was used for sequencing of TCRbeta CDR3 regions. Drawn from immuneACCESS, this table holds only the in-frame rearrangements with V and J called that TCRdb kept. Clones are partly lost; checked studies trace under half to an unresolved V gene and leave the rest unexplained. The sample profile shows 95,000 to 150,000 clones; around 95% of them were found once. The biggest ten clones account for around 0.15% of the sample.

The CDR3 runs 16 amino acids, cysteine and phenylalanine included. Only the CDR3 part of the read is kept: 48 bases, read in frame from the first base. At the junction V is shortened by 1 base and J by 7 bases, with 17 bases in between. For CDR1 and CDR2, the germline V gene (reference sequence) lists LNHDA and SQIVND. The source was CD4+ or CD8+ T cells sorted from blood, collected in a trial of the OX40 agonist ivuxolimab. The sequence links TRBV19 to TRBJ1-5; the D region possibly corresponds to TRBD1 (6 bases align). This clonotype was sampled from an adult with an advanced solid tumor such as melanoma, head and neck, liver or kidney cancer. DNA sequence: TGTGCCAGTAGTATAGCGGGGACTCGAGGGGGACAGCCCCAGCATTTT. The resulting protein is CASSIAGTRGGQPQHF.